The clone carrying this T cell receptor (beta chain) has more than one count but fewer than ten. Germline lookup yields CDR1 SGHRS and CDR2 YFSETQ. This CDR3 has 15 amino acids. The germline V and J ends were trimmed by 3 bases and 1 base, with 13 bases remaining between them. These data belong to a study of CD8 T cells in ankylosing spondylitis. TCRdb analysed the 5' RACE reads with MiXCR anew, one entry per CDR3 protein. The repertoire consists of approximately 300,000 distinct CDR3 sequences, with 15% to 25% occurring once and the leading ten covering less than 9.5%. The receptor comes from a male donor with ankylosing spondylitis or in good health (not recorded which). The chain carries TRBV5-1 and TRBJ2-5; TRBD1 is a possible D gene (6 bases). Specimen: blood, either unsorted or a sorted T cell fraction (not recorded which). The CDR3 sequence: CASSSTGKSQETQYF. The CDR3, as DNA: TGCGCCAGCAGCTCGACAGGAAAGAGCCAAGAGACCCAGTACTTC.